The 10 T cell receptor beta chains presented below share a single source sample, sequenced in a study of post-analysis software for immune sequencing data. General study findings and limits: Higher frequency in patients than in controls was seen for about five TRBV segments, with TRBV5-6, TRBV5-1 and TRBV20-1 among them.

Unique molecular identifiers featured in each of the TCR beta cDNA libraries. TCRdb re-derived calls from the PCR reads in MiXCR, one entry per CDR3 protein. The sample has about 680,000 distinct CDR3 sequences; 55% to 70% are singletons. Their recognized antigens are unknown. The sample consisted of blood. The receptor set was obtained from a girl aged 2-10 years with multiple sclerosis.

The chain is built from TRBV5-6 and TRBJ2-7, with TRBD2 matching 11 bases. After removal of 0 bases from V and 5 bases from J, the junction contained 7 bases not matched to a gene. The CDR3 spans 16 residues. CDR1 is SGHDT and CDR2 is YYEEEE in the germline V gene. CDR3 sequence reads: CASSLVGLAGGNEQYF. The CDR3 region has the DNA TGTGCCAGCAGCTTGGTCGGTCTAGCGGGAGGTAACGAGCAGTACTTC.

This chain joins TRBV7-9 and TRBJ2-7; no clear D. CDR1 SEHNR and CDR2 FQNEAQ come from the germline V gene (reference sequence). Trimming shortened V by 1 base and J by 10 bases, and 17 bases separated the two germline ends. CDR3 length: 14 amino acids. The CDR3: CASSLELTAYGQYF. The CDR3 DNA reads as TGTGCCAGCAGCTTAGAACTAACAGCCTACGGCCAGTACTTC.

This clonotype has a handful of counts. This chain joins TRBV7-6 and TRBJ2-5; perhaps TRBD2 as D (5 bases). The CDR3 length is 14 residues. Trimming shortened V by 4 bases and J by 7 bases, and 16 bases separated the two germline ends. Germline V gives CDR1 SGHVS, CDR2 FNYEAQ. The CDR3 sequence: CASSSWTDLGTQYF. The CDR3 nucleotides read TGTGCCAGCAGCTCCTGGACTGACCTGGGGACCCAGTACTTC.

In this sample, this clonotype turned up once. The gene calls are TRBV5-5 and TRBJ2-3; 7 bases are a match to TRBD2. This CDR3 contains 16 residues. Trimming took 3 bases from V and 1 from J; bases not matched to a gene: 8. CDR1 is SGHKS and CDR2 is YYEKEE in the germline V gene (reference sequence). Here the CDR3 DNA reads TGTGCCAGCAGCTCGACTAGCCGGGAGGGCACAGATACGCAGTATTTT. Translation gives CASSSTSREGTDTQYF.

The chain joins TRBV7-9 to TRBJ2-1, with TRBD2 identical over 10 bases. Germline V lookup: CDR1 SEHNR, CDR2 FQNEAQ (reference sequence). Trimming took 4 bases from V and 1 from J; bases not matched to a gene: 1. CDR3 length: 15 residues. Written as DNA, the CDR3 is TGTGCCAGCAGCTCGACTAGCGGGTCCTACAATGAGCAGTTCTTC. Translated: CASSSTSGSYNEQFF.

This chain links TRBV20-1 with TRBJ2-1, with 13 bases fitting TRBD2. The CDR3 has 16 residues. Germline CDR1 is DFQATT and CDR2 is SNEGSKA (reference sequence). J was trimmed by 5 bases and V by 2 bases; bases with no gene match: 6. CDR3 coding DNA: TGCAGTGCTAGATTGACTAGCGGGGGGAGGGACAATGAGCAGTTCTTC. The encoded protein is CSARLTSGGRDNEQFF.

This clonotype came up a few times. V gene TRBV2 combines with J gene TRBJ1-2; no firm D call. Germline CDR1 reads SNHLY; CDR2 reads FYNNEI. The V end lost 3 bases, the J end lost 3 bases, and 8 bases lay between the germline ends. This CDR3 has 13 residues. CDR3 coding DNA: TGTGCCAGCAGTGAGGCGGCTGACTATGGCTACACCTTC. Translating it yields CASSEAADYGYTF.

CDR3 in DNA: TGCAGTGCCACAGATGGACAGGGGATGGTTGGAAAACTGTTTTTT. This codes for CSATDGQGMVGKLFF. The rearrangement uses TRBV20-1 and TRBJ1-4, with 9 positions matching TRBD1. The CDR3 runs 15 residues. J gave up 10 bases and V 6 bases, and 15 bases lay outside the gene matches. Germline V gives CDR1 DFQATT, CDR2 SNEGSKA (reference sequence).

The CDR3 here is CASSLGRLSLYF. Written as DNA, the CDR3 is TGTGCCAGCAGCTTAGGCCGTCTTAGCCTGTACTTC. This chain links TRBV13 with TRBJ2-4; unclear D gene. Trimming took off 0 bases at V and 15 bases at J, with 12 bases between the two ends. From germline, CDR1 is PRHDT and CDR2 FYEKMQ (reference sequence). The CDR3 consists of 12 residues.

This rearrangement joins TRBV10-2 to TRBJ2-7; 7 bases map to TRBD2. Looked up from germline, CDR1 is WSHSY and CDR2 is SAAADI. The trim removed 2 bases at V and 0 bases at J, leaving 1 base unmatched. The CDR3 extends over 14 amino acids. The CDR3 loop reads CASSERTSSYEQYF. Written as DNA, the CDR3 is TGCGCCAGCAGTGAGAGGACTAGCTCCTACGAGCAGTACTTC.